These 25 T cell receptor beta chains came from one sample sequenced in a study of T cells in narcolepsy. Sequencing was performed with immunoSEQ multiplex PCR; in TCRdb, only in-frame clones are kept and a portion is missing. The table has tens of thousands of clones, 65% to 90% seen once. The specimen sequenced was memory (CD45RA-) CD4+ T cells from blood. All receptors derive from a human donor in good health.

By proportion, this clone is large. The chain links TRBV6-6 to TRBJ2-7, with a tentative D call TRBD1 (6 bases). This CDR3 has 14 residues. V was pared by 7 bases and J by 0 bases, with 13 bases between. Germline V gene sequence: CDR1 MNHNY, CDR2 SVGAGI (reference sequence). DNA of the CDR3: TGTGCCAGCAAGGGGGATGGGGACTCCTACGAGCAGTACTTC. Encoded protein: CASKGDGDSYEQYF.

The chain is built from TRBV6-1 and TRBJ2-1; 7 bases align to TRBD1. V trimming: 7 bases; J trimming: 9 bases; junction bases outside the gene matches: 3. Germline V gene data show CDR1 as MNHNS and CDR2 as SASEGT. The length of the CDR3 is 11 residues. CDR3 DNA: TGTGCCAGCACACAGGGGATTGAGCAGTTCTTC. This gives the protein CASTQGIEQFF.

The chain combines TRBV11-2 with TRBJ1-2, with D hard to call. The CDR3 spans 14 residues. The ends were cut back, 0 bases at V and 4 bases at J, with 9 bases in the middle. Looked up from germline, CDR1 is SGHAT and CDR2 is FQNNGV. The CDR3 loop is CASSLEPGSYGYTF. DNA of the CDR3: TGTGCCAGCAGCTTAGAACCAGGTTCCTATGGCTACACCTTC.

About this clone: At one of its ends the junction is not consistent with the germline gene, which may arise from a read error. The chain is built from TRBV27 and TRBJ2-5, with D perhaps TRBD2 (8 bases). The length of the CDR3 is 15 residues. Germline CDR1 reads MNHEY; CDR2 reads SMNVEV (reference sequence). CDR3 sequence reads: CASNPGLGGQEAQYF. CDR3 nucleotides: TGTGCCAGCAACCCGGGACTAGGGGGCCAAGAGGCCCAGTACTTC.

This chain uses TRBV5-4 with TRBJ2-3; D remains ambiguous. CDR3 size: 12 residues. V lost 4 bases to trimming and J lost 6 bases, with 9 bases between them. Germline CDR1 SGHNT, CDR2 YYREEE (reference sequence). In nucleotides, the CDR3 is TGTGCCAGCAGCCCTGTGAAGGATACGCAGTATTTT. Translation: CASSPVKDTQYF.

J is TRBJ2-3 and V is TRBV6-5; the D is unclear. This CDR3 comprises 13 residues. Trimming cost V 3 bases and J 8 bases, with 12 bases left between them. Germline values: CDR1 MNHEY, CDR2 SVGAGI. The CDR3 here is CASSYGRSGTQYF. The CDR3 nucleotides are TGTGCCAGCAGTTATGGCCGCTCCGGTACGCAGTATTTT.

The CDR3 sequence is CSVEPGQGRGETQYF. For the CDR3, the DNA is TGCAGCGTCGAACCGGGACAGGGGCGGGGAGAGACCCAGTACTTC. The V call is TRBV29-1, the J call TRBJ2-5; TRBD1 matches at 10 bases. Trimming at V came to 6 bases and at J to 4 bases, leaving 11 bases not matched to a gene. Germline CDR1 SQVTM, CDR2 ANQGSEA. The CDR3 is 15 residues long.

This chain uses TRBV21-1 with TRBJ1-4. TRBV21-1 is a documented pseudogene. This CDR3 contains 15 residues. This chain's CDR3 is CASSFHPGPNEKLFF. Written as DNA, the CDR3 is TGTGCCAGCAGCTTCCACCCCGGACCTAATGAAAAACTGTTTTTT.

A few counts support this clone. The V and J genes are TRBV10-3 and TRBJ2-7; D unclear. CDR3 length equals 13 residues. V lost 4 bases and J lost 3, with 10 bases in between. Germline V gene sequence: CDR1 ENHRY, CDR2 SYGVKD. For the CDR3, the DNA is TGTGCCATCAGTGCCAGCGCCTTCTACGAGCAGTACTTC. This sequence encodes CAISASAFYEQYF.

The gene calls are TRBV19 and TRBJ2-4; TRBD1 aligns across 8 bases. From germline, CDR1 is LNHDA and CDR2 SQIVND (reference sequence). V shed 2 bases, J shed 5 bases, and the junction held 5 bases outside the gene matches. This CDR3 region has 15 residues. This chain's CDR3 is CASSIQGAGENIQYF. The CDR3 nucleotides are TGTGCCAGTAGTATACAGGGGGCTGGGGAAAACATTCAGTACTTC.

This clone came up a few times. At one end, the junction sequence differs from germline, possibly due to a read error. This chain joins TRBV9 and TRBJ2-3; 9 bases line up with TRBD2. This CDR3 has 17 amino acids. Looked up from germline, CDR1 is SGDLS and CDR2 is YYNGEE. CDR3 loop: CARSVWRGGESTDTQYF. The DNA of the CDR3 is TGTGCCCGCAGCGTATGGCGGGGGGGGGAAAGCACAGATACGCAGTATTTT.

The CDR3 nucleotides are TGTGCCATCAGGACAGGGGGTAACTATGGCTACACCTTC. Protein sequence: CAIRTGGNYGYTF. V is TRBV6-1 and J is TRBJ1-2; 10 bases map to TRBD1. Germline trimming cut 10 bases from V and 1 base from J; bases unmatched to any gene: 3. The CDR3 has 13 amino acids. Germline assignment: CDR1 MNHNS and CDR2 SASEGT.

The CDR3 here is CASSVGTSRKETQYF. CDR3 sequence (DNA): TGTGCCAGCAGCGTAGGGACTAGCAGAAAAGAGACCCAGTACTTC. The chain recombines TRBV9 with TRBJ2-5; 8 nucleotides line up with TRBD2. CDR3 length: 15 residues. The V and J ends lost 0 bases and 3 bases, in that order; junction bases with no gene match: 4. CDR1 SGDLS and CDR2 YYNGEE come from the germline V gene. The variable domain in full, with the rest retrieved from reference TRBV9 and TRBJ2-5, is DSGVTQTPKHLITATGQRVTLRCSPRSGDLSVYWYQQSLDQGLQFLIQYYNGEERAKGNILERFSAQQFPDLHSELNLSSLELGDSALYFCASSVGTSRKETQYFGPGTRLLVL.

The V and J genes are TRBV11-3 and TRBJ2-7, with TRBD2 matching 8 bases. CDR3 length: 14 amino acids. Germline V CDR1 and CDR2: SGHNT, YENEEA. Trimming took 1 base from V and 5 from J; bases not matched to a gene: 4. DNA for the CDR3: TGTGCCAGCAGCTTAGCAGCGGGAGCGAACGAGCAGTACTTC. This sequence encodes CASSLAAGANEQYF.

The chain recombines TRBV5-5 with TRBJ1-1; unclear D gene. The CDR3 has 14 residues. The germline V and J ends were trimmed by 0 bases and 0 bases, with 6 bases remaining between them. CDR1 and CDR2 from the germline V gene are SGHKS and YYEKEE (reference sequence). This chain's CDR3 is CASSLGTLNTEAFF. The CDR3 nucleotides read TGTGCCAGCAGCTTGGGGACGCTGAACACTGAAGCTTTCTTT.

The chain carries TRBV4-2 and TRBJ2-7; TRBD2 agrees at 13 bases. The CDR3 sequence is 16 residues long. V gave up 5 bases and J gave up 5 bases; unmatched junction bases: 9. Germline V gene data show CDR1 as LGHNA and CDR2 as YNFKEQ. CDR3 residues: CASSLLAGGSIDEQYF. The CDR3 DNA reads TGTGCCAGCAGCTTACTAGCGGGAGGGTCTATTGACGAGCAGTACTTC.

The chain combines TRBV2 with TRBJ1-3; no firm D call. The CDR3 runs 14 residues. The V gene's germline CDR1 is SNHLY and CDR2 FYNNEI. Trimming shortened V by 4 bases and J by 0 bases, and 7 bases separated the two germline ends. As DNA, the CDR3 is TGTGCCAGCAGTGTTTCGAGCTCTGGAAACACCATATATTTT. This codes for CASSVSSSGNTIYF.

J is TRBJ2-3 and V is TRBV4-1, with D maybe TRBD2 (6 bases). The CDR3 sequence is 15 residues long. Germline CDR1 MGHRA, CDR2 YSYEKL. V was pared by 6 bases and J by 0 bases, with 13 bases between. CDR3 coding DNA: TGCGCCAGCAGTCGCGGCGGGGTCAGCACAGATACGCAGTATTTT. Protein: CASSRGGVSTDTQYF.

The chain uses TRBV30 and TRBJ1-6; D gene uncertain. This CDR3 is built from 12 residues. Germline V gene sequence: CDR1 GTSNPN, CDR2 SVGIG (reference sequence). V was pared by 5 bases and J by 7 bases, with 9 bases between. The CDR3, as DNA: TGTGCCTGGCAGAGGGTGAATTCACCCCTCCACTTT. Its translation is CAWQRVNSPLHF.

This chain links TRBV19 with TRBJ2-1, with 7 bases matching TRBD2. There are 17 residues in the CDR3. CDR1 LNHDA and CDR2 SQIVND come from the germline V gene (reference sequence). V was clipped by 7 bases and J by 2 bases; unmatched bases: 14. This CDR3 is CASNSHGGAGTYNEQFF. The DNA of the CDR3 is TGTGCCAGTAACTCCCACGGTGGAGCGGGAACCTACAATGAGCAGTTCTTC.

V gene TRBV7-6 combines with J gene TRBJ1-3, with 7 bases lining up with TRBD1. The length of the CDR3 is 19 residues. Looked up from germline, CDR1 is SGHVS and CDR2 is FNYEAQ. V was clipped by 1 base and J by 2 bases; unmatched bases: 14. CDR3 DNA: TGTGCCAGCAGCTTAGTCGAGACAGGGCCAATGTCGGCTGGAAACACCATATATTTT. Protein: CASSLVETGPMSAGNTIYF.

The CDR3 nucleotides are TGTGCCAGTAGTCAAGACAGGGACTCCTACGAGCAGTACTTC. This translates into CASSQDRDSYEQYF. V and J are TRBV19 and TRBJ2-7, with 7 nucleotides matching TRBD1. The CDR3 spans 14 residues. The junction had 4 bases not matched to a gene; V was cut back by 5 bases and J by 0 bases. From germline, CDR1 is LNHDA and CDR2 SQIVND (reference sequence).

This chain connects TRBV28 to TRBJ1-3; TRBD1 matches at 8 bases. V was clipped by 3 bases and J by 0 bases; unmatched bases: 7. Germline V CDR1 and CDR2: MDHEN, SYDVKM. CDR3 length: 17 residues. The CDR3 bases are TGTGCCAGCAGTTTCCGGGACAGGAGGAGCTCTGGAAACACCATATATTTT. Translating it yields CASSFRDRRSSGNTIYF.

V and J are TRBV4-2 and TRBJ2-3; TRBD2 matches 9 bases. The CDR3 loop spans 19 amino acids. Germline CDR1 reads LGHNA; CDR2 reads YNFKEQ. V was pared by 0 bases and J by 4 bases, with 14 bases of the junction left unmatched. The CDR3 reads CASSQDRQGVGGRADTQYF. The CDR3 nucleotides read TGTGCCAGCAGCCAAGATAGGCAGGGGGTCGGCGGGAGGGCAGATACGCAGTATTTT.

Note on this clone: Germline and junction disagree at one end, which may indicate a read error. CDR3 sequence: CASSLAILGEQFF. CDR3 nucleotides: TGTGCTAGCAGCTTAGCTATATTGGGTGAGCAGTTCTTC. The rearrangement uses TRBV7-7 and TRBJ2-1; unclear D gene. Germline V gene lookup returns CDR1 SSHAT and CDR2 FNYEAQ (reference sequence). This CDR3 contains 13 residues.